These 14 T cell receptor beta chains were all obtained from the same sample, sequenced in a study of human T cells and chemical hapten exposure. As for time point: patch test 3, about 24 weeks after DPC sensitization. The treatment denotes: therapeutic diphenylcyclopropenone sensitization with weekly scalp DPC. TCRdb itself ran the RACE reads through MiXCR, one entry per CDR3 protein. The sample includes 95,000 to 150,000 distinct CDR3 sequences, about 10% of them seen just once. The specimen comprised whole blood, sampled in connection with sensitization to the hapten diphenylcyclopropenone (DPC). The source is a woman between 50 and 59 years old with alopecia areata. Some clones in this sample may be carry-over from other donors' samples.

The V and J genes are TRBV15 and TRBJ2-1; TRBD2 agrees at 7 bases. The CDR3 runs to 15 residues. Trimming removed 0 bases from V and 2 bases from J; junction bases left unmatched: 1. Germline V gene sequence: CDR1 LNHNV, CDR2 YYDKDF (reference sequence). This chain's CDR3 is CATSRDLAAYNEQFF. For the CDR3, the DNA is TGTGCCACCAGCAGAGATCTAGCGGCCTACAATGAGCAGTTCTTC.

The V and J genes are TRBV20-1 and TRBJ2-3; 7 nucleotides line up with TRBD1. The germline V gene encodes CDR1 DFQATT and CDR2 SNEGSKA (reference sequence). The CDR3 extends over 14 amino acids. CDR3 protein: CSLNRGIGADTQYF. CDR3 bases: TGCAGCCTCAACAGGGGTATTGGGGCCGATACGCAGTATTTT.

This clonotype was seen more than once but under ten times. This chain joins TRBV11-2 and TRBJ2-3; a possible D gene is TRBD2 (5 bases). Germline CDR1 and CDR2: SGHAT and FQNNGV. V was trimmed by 4 bases and J by 2 bases, leaving 10 bases between them. The CDR3 runs 14 residues. The CDR3 DNA reads as TGTGCCAGCAGCTCATCCGGGGTCACAGATACGCAGTATTTT. Translated, it gives CASSSSGVTDTQYF.

The chain employs TRBV12-3 or TRBV12-4 and TRBJ1-5; D is unresolved. V lost 3 bases and J 2 bases, leaving 8 bases between the germline ends. The CDR3 runs to 14 residues. Here the CDR3 DNA reads TGTGCCAGCAGTTTTGGTGGCCGCAATCAGCCCCAGCATTTT. As protein: CASSFGGRNQPQHF.

This clonotype was detected many times. The V and J genes are TRBV12-3 or TRBV12-4 and TRBJ1-2; D possibly corresponds to TRBD1 (5 bases). V lost 7 bases and J 5 bases, leaving 20 bases between the germline ends. The CDR3 runs to 15 residues. The CDR3 sequence: CASTPAGEPVYGYTF. For the CDR3, the DNA is TGTGCCAGCACCCCTGCGGGGGAGCCCGTTTATGGCTACACCTTC.

The CDR3 region is CASSYTLSTGNTEAFF. DNA for the CDR3: TGTGCCAGCAGTTACACCCTCTCGACAGGAAACACTGAAGCTTTCTTT. This chain links TRBV6-6 with TRBJ1-1; D is perhaps TRBD1 (6 bases). Germline loops: CDR1 MNHNY, CDR2 SVGAGI (reference sequence). The CDR3 has 16 residues. V lost 2 bases and J lost 2, with 15 bases in between.

Many counts were recorded for this clonotype. The rearrangement links TRBV6-5 to TRBJ1-5, with 10 bases lining up with TRBD1. The ends lost 6 bases at V and 6 bases at J; junction bases unmatched: 5. This CDR3 has 14 amino acids. Looked up from germline, CDR1 is MNHEY and CDR2 is SVGAGI. In nucleotides, the CDR3 is TGTGCCAGCAGCCAGACAGGGGGCGGTCAGCCCCAGCATTTT. The encoded protein is CASSQTGGGQPQHF.

This clonotype was counted only a few times. The genes are TRBV5-6 and TRBJ1-3; D perhaps matches TRBD1 (5 bases). V lost 1 base and J lost 0, with 8 bases in between. Per the germline V gene, CDR1 is SGHDT and CDR2 is YYEEEE. The CDR3 runs 15 residues. The CDR3 DNA reads as TGTGCCAGCAGCTTGCAGGGCGTCTCTGGAAACACCATATATTTT. Protein sequence: CASSLQGVSGNTIYF.

The rearrangement uses TRBV9 and TRBJ2-3; TRBD1 might be the D (6 bases). Trimming took off 0 bases at V and 1 base at J, with 12 bases between the two ends. Germline CDR1 is SGDLS and CDR2 is YYNGEE. CDR3 length: 16 amino acids. The CDR3 spells CASSVGTGQGTDTQYF. The CDR3 bases are TGTGCCAGCAGCGTAGGTACAGGGCAGGGCACAGATACGCAGTATTTT. Complete variable domain (other parts from reference TRBV9 and TRBJ2-3): DSGVTQTPKHLITATGQRVTLRCSPRSGDLSVYWYQQSLDQGLQFLIQYYNGEERAKGNILERFSAQQFPDLHSELNLSSLELGDSALYFCASSVGTGQGTDTQYFGPGTRLTVL.

This clonotype was counted only a few times. The V and J genes are TRBV5-6 and TRBJ1-2, with 7 bases lining up with TRBD1. V lost 0 bases and J lost 5; bases outside the gene matches: 7. This CDR3 comprises 15 residues. Germline values: CDR1 SGHDT, CDR2 YYEEEE. Here the CDR3 DNA reads TGTGCCAGCAGCTTGGATCAGGGGGGGTTGTATGGCTACACCTTC. Amino acid sequence: CASSLDQGGLYGYTF. The full variable domain, its missing parts supplied by reference TRBV5-6 and TRBJ1-2, is DAGVTQSPTHLIKTRGQQVTLRCSPKSGHDTVSWYQQALGQGPQFIFQYYEEEERQRGNFPDRFSGHQFPNYSSELNVNALLLGDSALYLCASSLDQGGLYGYTFGSGTRLTVV.

This clonotype was detected a few times. The chain is built from TRBV29-1 and TRBJ1-1; D is undetermined. The CDR3 is 13 amino acids. Germline values: CDR1 SQVTM, CDR2 ANQGSEA. Trimming removed 6 bases from V and 2 bases from J, with 13 bases in between. CDR3 DNA: TGCAGCGTCATAAGACTAAGCAACACTGAAGCTTTCTTT. Translated: CSVIRLSNTEAFF. The entire variable domain, with the rest obtained from reference TRBV29-1 and TRBJ1-1, is as follows: SAVISQKPSRDICQRGTSLTIQCQVDSQVTMMFWYRQQPGQSLTLIATANQGSEATYESGFVIDKFPISRPNLTFSTLTVSNMSPEDSSIYLCSVIRLSNTEAFFGQGTRLTVV.

CDR3 region: CASSLGGFRIETQYF. The CDR3 DNA reads TGTGCCAGCAGCTTGGGGGGATTTCGGATCGAGACCCAGTACTTC. The chain carries TRBV5-4 and TRBJ2-5; no clear D. V gave up 0 bases and J gave up 5 bases, with 14 bases separating them. The germline CDR1 and CDR2 sequences are SGHNT and YYREEE (reference sequence). This CDR3 comprises 15 residues.

The chain's CDR3 is CASSDVGGVAEAFF. The CDR3 nucleotides read TGTGCCAGCAGTGATGTCGGGGGGGTCGCTGAAGCTTTCTTT. The chain joins TRBV6-1 to TRBJ1-1; the D gene is possibly TRBD1 (5 bases). Trimming cost V 3 bases and J 6 bases, with 14 bases left between them. The CDR3 is made up of 14 amino acids. Germline V gives CDR1 MNHNS, CDR2 SASEGT.

Here the CDR3 DNA reads TGCAGCGTTGAGGGAGGGTTTGAGCAGTTCTTC. It is translated as CSVEGGFEQFF. J is TRBJ2-1 and V is TRBV29-1; TRBD2 agrees at 7 bases. Germline CDR1 reads SQVTM; CDR2 reads ANQGSEA. The CDR3 is 11 residues long. J lost 9 bases, V lost 3 bases, and 2 bases had no gene match.